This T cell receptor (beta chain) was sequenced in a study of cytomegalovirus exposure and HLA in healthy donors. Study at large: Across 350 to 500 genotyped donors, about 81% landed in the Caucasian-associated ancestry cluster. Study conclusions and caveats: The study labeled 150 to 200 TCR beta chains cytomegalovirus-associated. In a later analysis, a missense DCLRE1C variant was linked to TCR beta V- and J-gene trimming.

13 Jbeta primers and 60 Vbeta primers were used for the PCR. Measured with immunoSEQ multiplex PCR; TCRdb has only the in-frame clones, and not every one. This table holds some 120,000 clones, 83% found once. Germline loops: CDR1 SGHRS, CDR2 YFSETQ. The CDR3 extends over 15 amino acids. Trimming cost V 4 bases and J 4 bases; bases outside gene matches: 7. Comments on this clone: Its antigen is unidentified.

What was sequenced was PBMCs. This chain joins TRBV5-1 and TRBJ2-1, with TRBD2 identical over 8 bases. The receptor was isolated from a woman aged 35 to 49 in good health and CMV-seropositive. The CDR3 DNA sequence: TGCGCCAGCAGCGTAGGGACTAGGACTTACAATGAGCAGTTCTTC. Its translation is CASSVGTRTYNEQFF.